Listed below are T cell receptor beta chains from one sample, sequenced in a study of cytomegalovirus exposure and HLA in healthy donors. Sequencing used immunoSEQ multiplex PCR; TCRdb keeps in-frame clones, though not all of them. The profile shows under 200,000 clones, 81% of them singletons. The sequenced sample consisted of PBMCs. These receptors were taken from a man aged 45-60 years in good health and CMV-seropositive. Both conserved end residues are part of each CDR3. Fields, in order: clone size, D gene, V gene, J gene, CDR3 DNA, CDR3 protein. A D gene is named only where the DNA matches it firmly. Clone size appears in some rows only: once, few, many, or a class for an expanded clone.

abundance: .
d_gene: TRBD2
v_gene: TRBV19
j_gene: TRBJ2-2
CDR3nt: TGTGCCACGGAGCGGGAGGGCCATGGCGGGGAGCTGTTTTTT
CDR3aa: CATEREGHGGELFF

abundance: few
d_gene: .
v_gene: TRBV11-2
j_gene: TRBJ1-1
CDR3nt: TGTGCCAGCAGCTTAGCTCAGGGGAATGAAGCTTTCTTT
CDR3aa: CASSLAQGNEAFF

abundance: once
d_gene: .
v_gene: TRBV13
j_gene: TRBJ2-3
CDR3nt: TGTGCCAGCAGCTTAGGTGGTAGCTTCACAGATACGCAGTATTTT
CDR3aa: CASSLGGSFTDTQYF

abundance: once
d_gene: TRBD1
v_gene: TRBV18
j_gene: TRBJ1-2
CDR3nt: TGTGCCAGCTCGCCGGGACAGGGCGACTATGGCTACACCTTC
CDR3aa: CASSPGQGDYGYTF

abundance: few
d_gene: .
v_gene: TRBV19
j_gene: TRBJ1-1
CDR3nt: TGTGCCAGTAGTGGGGGGGATGCTTTCTTT
CDR3aa: CASSGGDAFF

abundance: .
d_gene: .
v_gene: TRBV9
j_gene: TRBJ2-3
CDR3nt: TGTGCCAGCAGCGTAGAAGGGGGGGGCACAGATACGCAGTATTTT
CDR3aa: CASSVEGGGTDTQYF

abundance: .
d_gene: TRBD2
v_gene: TRBV2
j_gene: TRBJ2-3
CDR3nt: TGTGCCAGCAGAGTAACTAGCGCCGGCTTCTTTGATACGCAGTATTTT
CDR3aa: CASRVTSAGFFDTQYF

abundance: .
d_gene: TRBD2
v_gene: TRBV5-8
j_gene: TRBJ2-7
CDR3nt: TGTGCCAGCAGCTTGGTGCTAGCGGGAAAAGGCGAGCAGTACTTC
CDR3aa: CASSLVLAGKGEQYF

abundance: .
d_gene: TRBD2
v_gene: TRBV27
j_gene: TRBJ2-7
CDR3nt: TGTGCCAGCAGCCCGGGACTAGGGGCGGGCGAGCAGTACTTC
CDR3aa: CASSPGLGAGEQYF

abundance: .
d_gene: .
v_gene: TRBV4-2
j_gene: TRBJ2-7
CDR3nt: TGTGCCAGCAGCCAAGATCTTAGGGCAGTGCAGGGTAGAAGCGAGCAGTACTTC
CDR3aa: CASSQDLRAVQGRSEQYF

abundance: .
d_gene: .
v_gene: TRBV10-2
j_gene: TRBJ1-1
CDR3nt: TGCGCCAGCAGTGAGTCGCTGAGGCTTGAAGCTTTCTTT
CDR3aa: CASSESLRLEAFF

abundance: .
d_gene: .
v_gene: TRBV4-3
j_gene: TRBJ2-1
CDR3nt: TGCGCCAGCAGCCAAGGGTCGCGACACGACAATGAGCAGTTCTTC
CDR3aa: CASSQGSRHDNEQFF

abundance: .
d_gene: .
v_gene: TRBV5-1
j_gene: TRBJ2-2
CDR3nt: TGCGCCAGCACTTCACAGGGTCGAGCGACCGGGGAGCTGTTTTTT
CDR3aa: CASTSQGRATGELFF

abundance: .
d_gene: TRBD1
v_gene: TRBV5-6
j_gene: TRBJ2-5
CDR3nt: TGTGCCAGCAGCTTTTTGGGCAGGGGGCAAGAGACCCAGTACTTC
CDR3aa: CASSFLGRGQETQYF

abundance: .
d_gene: .
v_gene: TRBV5-1
j_gene: TRBJ1-4
CDR3nt: TGCGCCAGCAGCCCGGCGGGGGGCAGGGAGGAAAAACTGTTTTTT
CDR3aa: CASSPAGGREEKLFF

abundance: .
d_gene: TRBD1
v_gene: TRBV7-3
j_gene: TRBJ2-1
CDR3nt: TGTGCCAGCAGCTTAAGGGACAGGGGCAGTTACAATGAGCAGTTCTTC
CDR3aa: CASSLRDRGSYNEQFF

abundance: .
d_gene: TRBD2
v_gene: TRBV4-2
j_gene: TRBJ2-3
CDR3nt: TGTGCCAGCAGCCAAGCCCGGACTAGCGGGGCCACAGATACGCAGTATTTT
CDR3aa: CASSQARTSGATDTQYF

abundance: .
d_gene: .
v_gene: TRBV10-3
j_gene: TRBJ1-1
CDR3nt: TGTGCCATCAGTGATCGGGATGCGAACACTGAAGCTTTCTTT
CDR3aa: CAISDRDANTEAFF

abundance: .
d_gene: .
v_gene: TRBV4-1
j_gene: TRBJ1-2
CDR3nt: TGCGCCAGCAGCCAAGCAGAGGTAACCTATGGCTACACCTTC
CDR3aa: CASSQAEVTYGYTF

abundance: .
d_gene: TRBD1
v_gene: TRBV6-5
j_gene: TRBJ1-2
CDR3nt: TGTGCCAGCACAACGGGGGACAGAAGCTATGGCTACACCTTC
CDR3aa: CASTTGDRSYGYTF

abundance: .
d_gene: TRBD2
v_gene: TRBV29-1
j_gene: TRBJ2-7
CDR3nt: TGCAGCGTCGAAAAGCGGGAGTCGCCTTACGAGCAGTACTTC
CDR3aa: CSVEKRESPYEQYF

abundance: .
d_gene: .
v_gene: TRBV9
j_gene: TRBJ2-5
CDR3nt: TGTGCCAGCAGCGTTACGGGGGGCCGCCAAGAGACCCAGTACTTC
CDR3aa: CASSVTGGRQETQYF

abundance: .
d_gene: .
v_gene: TRBV11-2
j_gene: TRBJ1-2
CDR3nt: TGTGCCAGCAGCTCTGACGGGACTAACTATGGCTACACCTTC
CDR3aa: CASSSDGTNYGYTF

abundance: .
d_gene: TRBD2
v_gene: TRBV11-3
j_gene: TRBJ2-3
CDR3nt: TGTGCCAGCAGCTTAGGCGGGGCGGCATCCGGGGGGTACACAGATACGCAGTATTTT
CDR3aa: CASSLGGAASGGYTDTQYF

abundance: .
d_gene: .
v_gene: TRBV4-3
j_gene: TRBJ2-5
CDR3nt: TGCGCCAGCAGCCAAGATCGGCAGGTCAGGGAGACCCAGTACTTC
CDR3aa: CASSQDRQVRETQYF

abundance: once
d_gene: TRBD1
v_gene: TRBV10-1
j_gene: TRBJ2-7
CDR3nt: TGCGCCAGCAGTGGCCGACAGGGGACGTACTTC
CDR3aa: CASSGRQGTYF

abundance: .
d_gene: TRBD1
v_gene: TRBV2
j_gene: TRBJ2-3
CDR3nt: TGTGCCAGCGCAGGGGGATTCACAGATACGCAGTATTTT
CDR3aa: CASAGGFTDTQYF

abundance: .
d_gene: TRBD1
v_gene: TRBV6-1
j_gene: TRBJ2-7
CDR3nt: TGTGCCAGCAGTCGACAGGGGTACGAGCAGTACTTC
CDR3aa: CASSRQGYEQYF

abundance: .
d_gene: .
v_gene: TRBV9
j_gene: TRBJ1-1
CDR3nt: TGTGCCAGCACCCTGGACACAAGGAACACTGAAGCTTTCTTT
CDR3aa: CASTLDTRNTEAFF

abundance: .
d_gene: TRBD1
v_gene: TRBV19
j_gene: TRBJ1-5
CDR3nt: TGTGCCAGTAGTTTACGGGGGACAGATAGCAATCAGCCCCAGCATTTT
CDR3aa: CASSLRGTDSNQPQHF

abundance: .
d_gene: .
v_gene: TRBV7-9
j_gene: TRBJ2-7
CDR3nt: TGTGCCAGCAGCTTAGCGGGGGGTCGGGACTCCTACGAGCAGTACTTC
CDR3aa: CASSLAGGRDSYEQYF

abundance: once
d_gene: .
v_gene: TRBV19
j_gene: TRBJ2-1
CDR3nt: TGTGCCAGTAGTACCCCTGTGCGGGGAATGGGAAATGAGCAGTTCTTC
CDR3aa: CASSTPVRGMGNEQFF

abundance: few
d_gene: TRBD1
v_gene: TRBV6-6
j_gene: TRBJ2-7
CDR3nt: TGTGCCAGCACCCAGCCCGGGACAGGGGTCTCCTACGAGCAGTACTTC
CDR3aa: CASTQPGTGVSYEQYF

abundance: once
d_gene: .
v_gene: TRBV7-2
j_gene: TRBJ2-4
CDR3nt: TGTGCCAGCAGCTTAAGCCGGAGTACCAAAAACATTCAGTACTTC
CDR3aa: CASSLSRSTKNIQYF

abundance: .
d_gene: TRBD1
v_gene: TRBV7-7
j_gene: TRBJ2-2
CDR3nt: TGTGCTAGCAGCCCCTCGGGACAGACGAACACCGGGGAGCTGTTTTTT
CDR3aa: CASSPSGQTNTGELFF

abundance: .
d_gene: .
v_gene: TRBV2
j_gene: TRBJ2-7
CDR3nt: TGTGCCAGCAGTCCTCAACCGGTCTACGAGCAGTACTTC
CDR3aa: CASSPQPVYEQYF

abundance: few
d_gene: .
v_gene: TRBV5-1
j_gene: TRBJ2-7
CDR3nt: TGCGCCAGCAGCTCCTCGAGTTTCTCCTACGAGCAGTACTTC
CDR3aa: CASSSSSFSYEQYF

abundance: .
d_gene: TRBD1
v_gene: TRBV5-3
j_gene: TRBJ2-7
CDR3nt: TGTGCCAGAAGCCAGAGACAGGGAGACCCCTACGAGCAGTACTTC
CDR3aa: CARSQRQGDPYEQYF

abundance: .
d_gene: TRBD2
v_gene: TRBV4-1
j_gene: TRBJ2-1
CDR3nt: TGCGCCAGCAGCCAAGACCCTAGCGGGAGAGGCAATGAGCAGTTCTTC
CDR3aa: CASSQDPSGRGNEQFF

abundance: .
d_gene: .
v_gene: TRBV14
j_gene: TRBJ2-4
CDR3nt: TGTGCCAGCAGCCAAGATCAAACCGACAGAAACATTCAGTACTTC
CDR3aa: CASSQDQTDRNIQYF

abundance: .
d_gene: .
v_gene: TRBV5-1
j_gene: TRBJ1-1
CDR3nt: TGCGCCAGCAGCTTGGACGTCCGGGGGTCGGGTGCTTTCTTT
CDR3aa: CASSLDVRGSGAFF

abundance: .
d_gene: .
v_gene: TRBV9
j_gene: TRBJ1-1
CDR3nt: TGTGCCAGCAGTGCAGGGTGGAGCACTGAAGCTTTCTTT
CDR3aa: CASSAGWSTEAFF

abundance: .
d_gene: .
v_gene: TRBV7-3
j_gene: TRBJ2-3
CDR3nt: TGTGCCAGCCGATTGGGAGGTACGCAGTATTTT
CDR3aa: CASRLGGTQYF

abundance: .
d_gene: .
v_gene: TRBV7-8
j_gene: TRBJ2-3
CDR3nt: TGTGCCAGCACCTCCCGAGGTCCAGATACGCAGTATTTT
CDR3aa: CASTSRGPDTQYF

abundance: .
d_gene: .
v_gene: TRBV6-6
j_gene: TRBJ2-5
CDR3nt: TGTGCCAGCAGTCCGACGGAGGCGACCCAGTACTTC
CDR3aa: CASSPTEATQYF

abundance: once
d_gene: TRBD1
v_gene: TRBV2
j_gene: TRBJ1-5
CDR3nt: TGTGCCAGCGCGGGACAGGGAAATCAGCCCCAGCATTTT
CDR3aa: CASAGQGNQPQHF

abundance: .
d_gene: TRBD1
v_gene: TRBV7-9
j_gene: TRBJ1-5
CDR3nt: TGTGCCAGCAGCTTGACAGGGCTCAATCAGCCCCAGCATTTT
CDR3aa: CASSLTGLNQPQHF

abundance: .
d_gene: TRBD1
v_gene: TRBV11-2
j_gene: TRBJ2-1
CDR3nt: TGTGCCAGCAGCACACGGGACAGCCCTTCCAATGAGCAGTTCTTC
CDR3aa: CASSTRDSPSNEQFF

abundance: .
d_gene: TRBD2
v_gene: TRBV5-4
j_gene: TRBJ2-7
CDR3nt: TGTGCCAGCAGCTTAGCGGGAGAGAGCTCCTACGAGCAGTACTTC
CDR3aa: CASSLAGESSYEQYF

abundance: .
d_gene: .
v_gene: TRBV7-9
j_gene: TRBJ1-2
CDR3nt: TGTGCCAGCAGCTTAGCTTTACAGGACTATGGCTACACCTTC
CDR3aa: CASSLALQDYGYTF

abundance: .
d_gene: TRBD2
v_gene: TRBV4-1
j_gene: TRBJ2-5
CDR3nt: TGCGCCAGCAGCTTGCCCGGGAGGGGGCAAGAGACCCAGTACTTC
CDR3aa: CASSLPGRGQETQYF

abundance: once
d_gene: TRBD1
v_gene: TRBV19
j_gene: TRBJ1-5
CDR3nt: TGTGCCAGTGTAAGACAGGGGGCGAATAACCAGCCCCAGCATTTT
CDR3aa: CASVRQGANNQPQHF

abundance: once
d_gene: .
v_gene: TRBV7-9
j_gene: TRBJ2-7
CDR3nt: TGTGCCAGCAGCTTAGCAGGGGGGGGGACCTACGAGCAGTACTTC
CDR3aa: CASSLAGGGTYEQYF

abundance: .
d_gene: .
v_gene: TRBV6-5
j_gene: TRBJ2-1
CDR3nt: TGTGCCAGCAGTTACCTCCTCTCGAGTGAGCAGTTCTTC
CDR3aa: CASSYLLSSEQFF

abundance: .
d_gene: TRBD2
v_gene: TRBV11-1
j_gene: TRBJ2-3
CDR3nt: TGTGCCAGCAGCGCGCAACTAGCGGGAGGGTCGGTAGATACGCAGTATTTT
CDR3aa: CASSAQLAGGSVDTQYF

abundance: .
d_gene: TRBD1
v_gene: TRBV6-1
j_gene: TRBJ2-1
CDR3nt: TGTGCCAGCAGCTCCGGGACAGGGACGAATGAGCAGTTCTTC
CDR3aa: CASSSGTGTNEQFF

abundance: once
d_gene: .
v_gene: TRBV7-3
j_gene: TRBJ1-2
CDR3nt: TGTGCCAGCAGCTCGACAGGTGGCTACACCTTC
CDR3aa: CASSSTGGYTF

abundance: .
d_gene: TRBD2
v_gene: TRBV2
j_gene: TRBJ2-7
CDR3nt: TGTGCCAGCATAGGACTAGCGGGGGGAACCTACGAGCAGTACTTC
CDR3aa: CASIGLAGGTYEQYF